These 13 T cell receptor beta chains share one sample of origin, sequenced in a study of cytomegalovirus exposure and HLA in healthy donors. 13 Jbeta primers and 60 Vbeta primers were used for the PCR. Sequencing used immunoSEQ multiplex PCR; TCRdb keeps in-frame clones, though not all of them. The sample shows 100,000 or so clones, around three quarters of them seen only once. Sequencing was performed on PBMCs. Receptor source: a man between 35 and 55 years old in good health and CMV-seronegative.

A few counts support this clone. This chain links TRBV5-1 with TRBJ2-7, with D possibly being TRBD1 (6 bases). This CDR3 spans 14 amino acids. Germline V lookup: CDR1 SGHRS, CDR2 YFSETQ. V lost 4 bases, J lost 5 bases, and 16 bases lay in between. CDR3 bases: TGCGCCAGCAGCAATCAGGGGAATCGTGACGAGCAGTACGTC. Residues: CASSNQGNRDEQYV.

The chain couples TRBV7-2 to TRBJ1-1; the D gene is possibly TRBD1 (6 bases). This CDR3 spans 15 amino acids. The V gene lost 5 bases and the J gene lost 1 base, with 14 bases spanning the gap. The germline V gene has CDR1 SGHTA and CDR2 FQGNSA. For the CDR3, the DNA is TGTGCCAGCAGCGCAAGGGGGTTAGGGAACACTGAAGCTTTCTTT. Its protein product is CASSARGLGNTEAFF.

V usage is TRBV2 and J usage is TRBJ2-1; 7 bases line up with TRBD2. The trim removed 8 bases at V and 10 bases at J, leaving 11 bases unmatched. From germline, CDR1 is SNHLY and CDR2 FYNNEI. This CDR3 is built from 13 residues. The CDR3 DNA sequence: TGTGCCAGCGGGAGGGAGGGGCAAATGGAGCAGTTCTTC. It specifies CASGREGQMEQFF.

DNA of the CDR3: TGTGCCAGTAGTAGACACCCCCCCTACAAGGGGGAAAATGAGCAGTTCTTC. Translated, it gives CASSRHPPYKGENEQFF. The chain recombines TRBV19 with TRBJ2-1, with a tentative D call TRBD1 (6 bases). This CDR3 has 17 residues. Trimming removed 4 bases at V and 7 bases at J, with 23 bases between. Germline lookup yields CDR1 LNHDA and CDR2 SQIVND (reference sequence).

The chain is built from TRBV5-1 and TRBJ2-1, with 9 bases aligning to TRBD2. V lost 2 bases and J lost 7; bases outside the gene matches: 7. This CDR3 region has 15 residues. Germline CDR1 reads SGHRS; CDR2 reads YFSETQ. The CDR3 spells CASSFLSGGGNEQFF. The CDR3 nucleotides are TGCGCCAGCAGCTTCCTTAGCGGGGGCGGTAATGAGCAGTTCTTC.

This chain joins TRBV4-1 and TRBJ1-4; 11 positions agree with TRBD1. The CDR3 extends over 15 amino acids. V dropped 4 bases and J dropped 8; count of bases not matched to a gene: 6. CDR1 and CDR2 from the germline V gene are MGHRA and YSYEKL. CDR3 amino acids: CASSRTRDRGEKLFF. Written as DNA, the CDR3 is TGCGCCAGCAGCCGAACCCGGGACAGGGGGGAAAAACTGTTTTTT.

The genes are TRBV9 and TRBJ2-3; a possible D gene is TRBD2 (5 bases). Per the germline V gene, CDR1 is SGDLS and CDR2 is YYNGEE. V lost 7 bases and J 2 bases, leaving 11 bases between the germline ends. This CDR3 comprises 13 residues. The CDR3 DNA reads as TGTGCCAGCGGCTCTAGCTTCACAGATACGCAGTATTTT. This codes for CASGSSFTDTQYF.

This chain uses TRBV2 with TRBJ1-1, with TRBD1 identical over 7 bases. Germline V gene sequence: CDR1 SNHLY, CDR2 FYNNEI. CDR3 length equals 14 residues. V lost 2 bases and J lost 6; bases outside the gene matches: 6. The CDR3 here is CASSERFQGAEAFF. The CDR3 DNA follows: TGTGCCAGCAGTGAAAGGTTCCAGGGGGCTGAAGCTTTCTTT.

This clone has just a few counts. The J gene is TRBJ1-5, the V gene TRBV7-8; TRBD1 matches at 9 bases. Unmatched junction bases numbered 6, after V lost 5 bases and J lost 1 base. The CDR3 is 16 residues long. CDR1 is SGHVS, CDR2 FQNEAQ, per germline. This chain's CDR3 is CASSVGQGMSNQPQHF. CDR3 nucleotide sequence: TGTGCCAGCAGCGTCGGACAGGGGATGAGCAATCAGCCCCAGCATTTT.

With respect to this clone: The junction differs from germline at one of its ends, possibly a read error. This chain uses TRBV7-9 with TRBJ2-5; 11 nucleotides align to TRBD2. The CDR3 is 17 amino acids. Germline lookup yields CDR1 SEHNR and CDR2 FQNEAQ (reference sequence). The CDR3 sequence: CSSSSNNPSGRMETQYF. DNA of the CDR3: TGTTCCAGCAGCTCTAACAACCCTAGCGGGAGGATGGAGACCCAGTACTTC.

This clone was recorded only once. The chain couples TRBV11-2 to TRBJ2-5; D might be TRBD2 (5 bases). V gave up 3 bases and J gave up 5 bases, with 16 bases separating them. Germline V lookup: CDR1 SGHAT, CDR2 FQNNGV. The CDR3 totals 15 residues. CDR3 residues: CASSFAGLEGETQYF. DNA of the CDR3: TGTGCCAGCAGCTTCGCTGGACTTGAAGGGGAGACCCAGTACTTC. The complete variable domain, with remaining parts taken from reference TRBV11-2 and TRBJ2-5, reads EAGVAQSPRYKIIEKRQSVAFWCNPISGHATLYWYQQILGQGPKLLIQFQNNGVVDDSQLPKDRFSAERLKGVDSTLKIQPAKLEDSAVYLCASSFAGLEGETQYFGPGTRLLVL.

As regards this clone: The junction departs from germline at one end; a sequencing error may be responsible. This chain uses TRBV11-2 with TRBJ2-5, with 12 bases aligning to TRBD2. This CDR3 has 13 residues. Per germline, CDR1 SGHAT and CDR2 FQNNGV. Written as DNA, the CDR3 is TGTGCCAGCAGCACGACTAGCGGGGGCTTTGGGAACTTC. Its protein product is CASSTTSGGFGNF.

The V call is TRBV7-9, the J call TRBJ2-7; D remains ambiguous. CDR3 length: 13 amino acids. Germline V gene sequence: CDR1 SEHNR, CDR2 FQNEAQ (reference sequence). V was shortened by 1 base and J by 3 bases, with 7 bases between the two germline ends. This CDR3 reads CASSLGVNYEQYV. CDR3 sequence (DNA): TGTGCCAGCAGCTTAGGGGTTAACTACGAGCAGTACGTC.